The 22 T cell receptor beta chains presented below share a single source sample, sequenced in a study of T cell changes during pregnancy in multiple sclerosis. Clones were sequenced by immunoSEQ multiplex PCR, and TCRdb holds only the in-frame ones, with some missing. The sample has 15,000 or so clones; approximately 84% are singletons. Specimen: CD8+ T cells from peripheral blood mononuclear cells, collected in the second trimester of pregnancy. The receptor set was obtained from a female donor in good health, enrolled as a control in a pregnancy study.

This rearrangement joins TRBV30 to TRBJ2-5; TRBD1 might be the D (5 bases). Germline V gene sequence: CDR1 GTSNPN, CDR2 SVGIG (reference sequence). The CDR3 runs to 14 residues. The ends were cut back, 0 bases at V and 1 base at J, with 9 bases in the middle. The CDR3 DNA follows: TGTGCCTGGAGTGTACTCGACAGCCAAGAGACCCAGTACTTC. Its protein is CAWSVLDSQETQYF. Full variable domain (rest looked up from reference TRBV30 and TRBJ2-5): SQTIHQWPATLVQPVGSPLSLECTVEGTSNPNLYWYRQAAGRGLQLLFYSVGIGQISSEVPQNLSASRPQDRQFILSSKKLLLSDSGFYLCAWSVLDSQETQYFGPGTRLLVL.

By share, this clone counts as large. This chain joins TRBV7-9 and TRBJ2-5; the D gene is possibly TRBD2 (5 bases). This CDR3 region has 15 residues. Germline V CDR1 and CDR2: SEHNR, FQNEAQ (reference sequence). Trimming left V 2 bases short and J 0 bases short, with 10 bases between. The DNA for the CDR3 is TGTGCCAGCAGCTTAAGTGGAGGCAACCAAGAGACCCAGTACTTC. Amino acids: CASSLSGGNQETQYF.

The chain links TRBV9 to TRBJ1-2, with D maybe TRBD1 (6 bases). The V gene's germline CDR1 is SGDLS and CDR2 YYNGEE. V lost 3 bases and J 4 bases, leaving 7 bases between the germline ends. The CDR3 has 12 amino acids. The CDR3 DNA sequence: TGTGCCAGCAGCGAGGGGGTCTATGGCTACACCTTC. Its protein is CASSEGVYGYTF. Together with reference TRBV9 and TRBJ1-2, the CDR3 gives the full variable domain: DSGVTQTPKHLITATGQRVTLRCSPRSGDLSVYWYQQSLDQGLQFLIQYYNGEERAKGNILERFSAQQFPDLHSELNLSSLELGDSALYFCASSEGVYGYTFGSGTRLTVV.

This chain joins TRBV4-2 and TRBJ2-7; 11 nucleotides line up with TRBD2. CDR1 is LGHNA and CDR2 is YNFKEQ in the germline V gene. This CDR3 spans 17 amino acids. Losses at the gene ends were 1 base for V and 7 bases for J; bases not matched to a gene: 12. The CDR3 is CASSQVLPSGGLGEQYF. CDR3 in DNA: TGTGCCAGCAGCCAAGTTCTTCCTAGCGGGGGGCTCGGTGAGCAGTACTTC.

The V and J genes are TRBV5-1 and TRBJ2-2, with 10 bases matching TRBD1. The germline V gene encodes CDR1 SGHRS and CDR2 YFSETQ. J was trimmed by 6 bases and V by 4 bases; bases with no gene match: 6. The length of the CDR3 is 15 residues. The CDR3 nucleotides read TGCGCCAGCAGCATCCGGACAGGGGGGGCCGGGGAGCTGTTTTTT. As protein: CASSIRTGGAGELFF. The whole variable domain, filled in from reference TRBV5-1 and TRBJ2-2, reads KAGVTQTPRYLIKTRGQQVTLSCSPISGHRSVSWYQQTPGQGLQFLFEYFSETQRNKGNFPGRFSGRQFSNSRSEMNVSTLELGDSALYLCASSIRTGGAGELFFGEGSRLTVL.

V and J are TRBV7-9 and TRBJ2-1; 7 nucleotides agree with TRBD1. CDR1 is SEHNR and CDR2 is FQNEAQ in the germline V gene (reference sequence). The CDR3 totals 18 residues. V was pared by 5 bases and J by 5 bases, with 18 bases of the junction left unmatched. The CDR3: CASSPRDRQGAVNNEQFF. For the CDR3, the DNA is TGTGCCAGCAGCCCGAGGGACCGACAGGGTGCCGTGAACAATGAGCAGTTCTTC.

This chain connects TRBV27 to TRBJ1-2, with a possible D match to TRBD1 (5 bases). Trimming shortened V by 8 bases and J by 7 bases, and 11 bases separated the two germline ends. In germline, CDR1 is MNHEY, CDR2 SMNVEV (reference sequence). This CDR3 is built from 11 residues. For the CDR3, the DNA is TGTGCCAGCTCGGGGGGACCTGGCTACACCTTC. Encoded protein: CASSGGPGYTF.

The chain uses TRBV7-9 and TRBJ2-1; 10 positions agree with TRBD1. The length of the CDR3 is 17 residues. CDR1 is SEHNR and CDR2 is FQNEAQ in the germline V gene (reference sequence). V lost 3 bases, J lost 6 bases, and 11 bases stayed unmatched. The CDR3 loop is CASSFNLRRTGGNEQFF. The CDR3 DNA sequence: TGTGCCAGCAGCTTCAACCTTCGTCGGACAGGGGGCAATGAGCAGTTCTTC.

The V and J genes are TRBV25-1 and TRBJ2-7; TRBD1 agrees at 9 bases. CDR1 is MGHDK and CDR2 is SYGVNS in the germline V gene. CDR3 size: 14 residues. The trim removed 3 bases at V and 6 bases at J, leaving 6 bases unmatched. CDR3 coding DNA: TGTGCCAGCAGTGACCCTTCGACAGGGGGCGAGCAGTACTTC. This encodes CASSDPSTGGEQYF.

The chain couples TRBV7-4 to TRBJ1-1; D gene unclear. The CDR3 covers 14 residues. Germline CDR1 and CDR2: SGHVT and SQSDAQ. Trimming shortened V by 3 bases and J by 2 bases, and 10 bases separated the two germline ends. In DNA, the CDR3 is TGTGCCAGCAGCTTTCCCCTCTTCAACACTGAAGCTTTCTTT. Translated: CASSFPLFNTEAFF.

The chain employs TRBV9 and TRBJ1-1; 7 bases are shared with TRBD1. Germline CDR1 SGDLS, CDR2 YYNGEE. V shed 5 bases and J 1 base; nucleotides not matched to a gene: 8. CDR3 length: 15 residues. Here the CDR3 DNA reads TGTGCCAGCAGTTACTCGACAGGGCAGAACACTGAAGCTTTCTTT. Its translation: CASSYSTGQNTEAFF. Looking up the rest from reference TRBV9 and TRBJ1-1 gives the full variable domain: DSGVTQTPKHLITATGQRVTLRCSPRSGDLSVYWYQQSLDQGLQFLIQYYNGEERAKGNILERFSAQQFPDLHSELNLSSLELGDSALYFCASSYSTGQNTEAFFGQGTRLTVV.

This clone was observed once. This chain connects TRBV6-4 to TRBJ2-2, with D maybe TRBD1 (5 bases). In germline, CDR1 is MRHNA, CDR2 SNTAGT. This CDR3 is built from 17 residues. V was clipped by 0 bases and J by 2 bases, with 13 bases between them. DNA for the CDR3: TGTGCCAGCAGTGACTCGTGGGGCCTTATTAACACCGGGGAGCTGTTTTTT. It codes for CASSDSWGLINTGELFF.

The V and J genes are TRBV7-2 and TRBJ2-3; D is perhaps TRBD2 (7 bases). V shed 1 base and J shed 1 base, with 9 bases lying between them. The germline gives CDR1 SGHTA, CDR2 FQGNSA. The CDR3 spans 15 residues. The CDR3 nucleotides are TGTGCCAGCAGCTTAGAGGGGGGGCGCACAGATACGCAGTATTTT. Protein sequence: CASSLEGGRTDTQYF.

The V and J genes are TRBV21-1 and TRBJ2-7; TRBD1 was called by the table and not checked on the DNA. TRBV21-1 corresponds to a pseudogene. There are 16 residues in the CDR3. The CDR3 is CASSKASGTGRYEQYF. Written as DNA, the CDR3 is TGTGCCAGCAGCAAAGCCTCCGGGACAGGGCGTTACGAGCAGTACTTC.

The genes are TRBV2 and TRBJ1-4, with 10 bases identical to TRBD1. The J segment lost 0 bases and the V segment lost 5 bases, leaving 9 bases of the junction unmatched. The V gene's germline CDR1 is SNHLY and CDR2 FYNNEI. CDR3 length: 18 amino acids. The CDR3 DNA follows: TGTGCCAGCAGTTTTTGGGGGACAGGGGATTCAACTAATGAAAAACTGTTTTTT. Protein sequence: CASSFWGTGDSTNEKLFF.

J is TRBJ1-4 and V is TRBV9; D is undetermined. Trimming removed 0 bases at V and 10 bases at J, with 7 bases between. CDR1 is SGDLS, CDR2 YYNGEE, per germline. CDR3 length equals 12 residues. The CDR3 region is CASSVVGGKLFF. CDR3 nucleotides: TGTGCCAGCAGCGTAGTCGGAGGAAAACTGTTTTTT.

As for this clone: Other DNA sequences in the same sample also yield this CDR3. The rearrangement links TRBV4-1 to TRBJ2-2, with 12 bases aligning to TRBD2. Losses at the gene ends were 4 bases for V and 1 base for J; bases not matched to a gene: 7. The CDR3 sequence is 18 residues long. Germline CDR1 and CDR2: MGHRA and YSYEKL. The DNA for the CDR3 is TGCGCCAGCAGCCCCATGGGACTAGCGGGCGGGAACACCGGGGAGCTGTTTTTT. Its protein is CASSPMGLAGGNTGELFF.

V gene TRBV10-3 combines with J gene TRBJ2-7; D is perhaps TRBD2 (5 bases). This CDR3 has 13 residues. Germline V gene data show CDR1 as ENHRY and CDR2 as SYGVKD. V lost 2 bases, J lost 0 bases, and 5 bases lay in between. The CDR3 loop reads CAISEAGSYEQYF. The DNA for the CDR3 is TGTGCCATCAGTGAGGCGGGCTCCTACGAGCAGTACTTC.

The rearrangement uses TRBV27 and TRBJ2-3, with 9 bases lining up with TRBD1. The CDR3 spans 19 residues. Germline V CDR1 and CDR2: MNHEY, SMNVEV (reference sequence). Trimming removed 1 base from V and 5 bases from J; junction bases left unmatched: 16. This CDR3 reads CASSLYPPVTGGALDTQYF. The CDR3 DNA sequence: TGTGCCAGCAGTTTATATCCCCCCGTAACAGGGGGCGCTTTAGATACGCAGTATTTT.

V is TRBV7-8 and J is TRBJ2-3; 12 nucleotides match TRBD2. This CDR3 has 19 residues. V was clipped by 1 base and J by 4 bases; unmatched bases: 12. From germline, CDR1 is SGHVS and CDR2 FQNEAQ. CDR3 nucleotides: TGTGCCAGCAGCTTAGTGCCCCCCGGACTAGCGGGGTGGGCAGATACGCAGTATTTT. The encoded protein is CASSLVPPGLAGWADTQYF.

This rearrangement joins TRBV18 to TRBJ2-3; unclear D gene. Germline values: CDR1 KGHSH, CDR2 LQKENI. The CDR3 runs to 13 residues. V lost 5 bases to trimming and J lost 0 bases, with 6 bases between them. CDR3 residues: CASSSTSTDTQYF. Here the CDR3 DNA reads TGTGCCAGCTCAAGTACTAGCACAGATACGCAGTATTTT.

The CDR3 DNA reads as TGTGCCAGCAGCCGTAGGGGCGCGGACTATGGCTACACCTTC. This encodes CASSRRGADYGYTF. The V call is TRBV16, the J call TRBJ1-2, with a weak D call TRBD1 (5 bases). The CDR3 consists of 14 residues. The germline V gene encodes CDR1 KGHSY and CDR2 FQNENV. V was cut by 4 bases and J by 3 bases, with 12 bases left in between.